These 2 T cell receptor beta chains share one sample of origin, sequenced in a study of T-cell memory formation after mild COVID-19. TCRdb re-called the 5' RACE reads through MiXCR, storing one row per CDR3 protein. The sample shows under 250,000 distinct CDR3 sequences, more than 9% of them seen only once. Sequenced material: PBMCs or a T cell subset sorted from them (not recorded which). The receptor set was obtained from a man aged 18-30 years who had mild COVID-19 (a few samples of this study predate the infection). Cell type and time point are not known.

The chain couples TRBV30 to TRBJ2-4; TRBD2 agrees at 10 bases. J gave up 3 bases and V 8 bases, and 7 bases lay outside the gene matches. Germline lookup yields CDR1 GTSNPN and CDR2 SVGIG (reference sequence). This CDR3 region has 14 residues. CDR3 residues: CALYVAGGKNIQYF. The CDR3 nucleotides are TGTGCCCTTTATGTAGCGGGGGGCAAAAACATTCAGTACTTC.

By sample fraction, this clonotype is medium-sized. The J gene is TRBJ1-6, the V gene TRBV25-1; D remains unclear. V dropped 1 base and J dropped 14 bases, with 6 bases sitting between them. Germline V gives CDR1 MGHDK, CDR2 SYGVNS. The CDR3 consists of 11 residues. CDR3: CASSESVTLHF. The CDR3 DNA reads as TGTGCCAGCAGTGAATCCGTCACCCTCCACTTT.